This TCR beta chain was sequenced for a study of CD8+ T cells in alopecia areata. Study background: Administration of oral tofacitinib to treated patients was at 5 to 10 mg twice daily.

As the sequencing template, cDNA was produced by extracting RNA and reverse transcribing it. Only in-frame clones appear in the TCRdb table, and some are missing; sequencing was by immunoSEQ multiplex PCR. Among about 120,000 clones listed, about 61% were seen once. Turning to this clone: Its antigen is still unknown.

Overall study results and limits: Clonality was higher in lesional than normal scalp, especially in alopecia totalis/universalis.

As for treatment: oral pan-JAK inhibitor, 5-10 mg twice daily. The source is a human donor with alopecia areata. Sequenced material: CD8+ T cells sorted from blood, taken at week 4, from a patient treated with tofacitinib.

The CDR3 reads CAWSLGTGVYNEQFF. The CDR3 DNA reads TGTGCCTGGAGTTTGGGGACAGGGGTCTACAATGAGCAGTTCTTC. V gene TRBV30 combines with J gene TRBJ2-1; TRBD1 agrees at 10 bases. The length of the CDR3 is 15 residues. The V and J ends lost 2 bases and 3 bases, in that order; junction bases with no gene match: 4. Germline CDR1 is GTSNPN and CDR2 is SVGIG (reference sequence).